These 3 T cell receptor beta chains share one sample of origin, sequenced in a study of PD-1 blockade in mismatch repair-deficient tumors. Here immunoSEQ multiplex PCR was the method, and the copy in TCRdb shows in-frame clones only, minus some. The sample has about 14,000 clones; 70% to 90% are singletons. No antigen is known for these receptors. The sample's time point: identical roughly ten-day culture without peptide (control). The sample in question was cells cultured in vitro, obtained from a patient treated with pembrolizumab. Every receptor here comes from an adult with mismatch repair-deficient cancer.

V gene TRBV9 combines with J gene TRBJ2-5; no clear D gene. Germline V gene data show CDR1 as SGDLS and CDR2 as YYNGEE. This CDR3 has 13 amino acids. Trimming cost V 0 bases and J 4 bases, with 7 bases left between them. The chain's CDR3 is CASSVGQTETQYF. CDR3 in DNA: TGTGCCAGCAGCGTAGGCCAGACAGAGACCCAGTACTTC.

This chain uses TRBV7-8 with TRBJ1-2; D gene uncertain. The CDR3 has 15 amino acids. Germline V CDR1 and CDR2: SGHVS, FQNEAQ. With 5 bases removed from V and 6 bases from J, the gap between germline ends came to 19 bases. This CDR3 reads CASSLRREGPNGYTF. The CDR3 coding sequence is TGTGCCAGCAGCCTGCGACGGGAGGGTCCCAATGGCTACACCTTC.

In this sample, this clone turned up once. The V and J genes are TRBV6-5 and TRBJ1-1; TRBD1 is a possible D gene (5 bases). The CDR3 has 14 residues. CDR1 and CDR2 (germline): MNHEY, SVGAGI. The ends were cut back, 6 bases at V and 1 base at J, with 12 bases in the middle. CDR3 DNA: TGTGCCAGCAGCGGGGGGACCGCGAACACTGAAGCTTTCTTT. This sequence encodes CASSGGTANTEAFF.